A single sample is the source of the 13 T cell receptor beta chains below, sequenced in a study of a mutant IDH1 vaccine in newly diagnosed glioma. Antigen specificity for these receptors is unknown. The time point denotes: week 35, safety follow-up. A 20-mer mutant IDH1 peptide at 300 ug was injected subcutaneously with topical imiquimod. Method: immunoSEQ multiplex PCR; TCRdb's copy keeps in-frame clones and lacks some. The sample consists of more than 55,000 clones, 80% to 85% of them appearing once. Material: PBMCs, obtained from a glioma patient whose treatment included an IDH1 peptide vaccine. These receptor sequences come from a man aged 25-45 years with glioma.

CDR3 loop: CASSSHTGGTGELFF. The CDR3 bases are TGTGCCAGCAGCTCCCATACAGGGGGAACCGGGGAGCTGTTTTTT. The chain employs TRBV5-5 and TRBJ2-2, with 8 bases matching TRBD1. The germline V gene encodes CDR1 SGHKS and CDR2 YYEKEE (reference sequence). The CDR3 covers 15 residues. The J segment lost 5 bases and the V segment lost 3 bases, leaving 6 bases of the junction unmatched.

The rearrangement uses TRBV11-2 and TRBJ1-2; 8 bases are a match to TRBD1. The CDR3 loop spans 14 amino acids. Germline lookup yields CDR1 SGHAT and CDR2 FQNNGV. Germline trimming cut 0 bases from V and 6 bases from J; bases unmatched to any gene: 3. The CDR3 nucleotides read TGTGCCAGCAGCTTAGATTCAGGGGGCGATGGCTACACCTTC. Protein: CASSLDSGGDGYTF. The full variable domain, in which reference TRBV11-2 and TRBJ1-2 provide the parts outside the CDR3, is EAGVAQSPRYKIIEKRQSVAFWCNPISGHATLYWYQQILGQGPKLLIQFQNNGVVDDSQLPKDRFSAERLKGVDSTLKIQPAKLEDSAVYLCASSLDSGGDGYTFGSGTRLTVV.

This rearrangement joins TRBV5-1 to TRBJ1-6; 7 nucleotides align to TRBD1. The CDR3 contains 15 residues. The germline CDR1 and CDR2 sequences are SGHRS and YFSETQ. V was pared by 4 bases and J by 7 bases, with 8 bases of the junction left unmatched. The CDR3 nucleotides read TGCGCCAGCAGCAGAGCCGGGACAGAAAATTCACCCCTCCACTTT. Amino acid sequence: CASSRAGTENSPLHF.

The rearrangement joins TRBV15 to TRBJ1-6; weak D call: TRBD1 (6 bases). Germline CDR1 LNHNV, CDR2 YYDKDF (reference sequence). Trimming took off 0 bases at V and 8 bases at J, with 17 bases between the two ends. The CDR3 is 17 amino acids. The chain's CDR3 is CATSRDRTGANHSPLHF. CDR3 sequence (DNA): TGTGCCACCAGCAGAGATCGCACGGGGGCGAATCATTCACCCCTCCACTTT.

The chain uses TRBV27 and TRBJ2-7, with 8 bases lining up with TRBD2. The CDR3 length is 15 residues. Unmatched junction bases numbered 8, after V lost 1 base and J lost 6 bases. Germline lookup yields CDR1 MNHEY and CDR2 SMNVEV (reference sequence). CDR3 loop: CASSLWADGGGEQYF. The DNA for the CDR3 is TGTGCCAGCAGTTTATGGGCAGACGGGGGGGGCGAGCAGTACTTC.

The rearrangement joins TRBV4-1 to TRBJ1-6; 8 positions match TRBD1. The germline gives CDR1 MGHRA, CDR2 YSYEKL. V shed 1 base and J 4 bases; nucleotides not matched to a gene: 9. This CDR3 has 18 residues. DNA of the CDR3: TGCGCCAGCAGCCAAGCAGGGGGCGCGGGTCTGTATAATTCACCCCTCCACTTT. The encoded protein is CASSQAGGAGLYNSPLHF.

This clone was seen only once. The rearrangement uses TRBV2 and TRBJ2-3, with 7 bases identical to TRBD2. The length of the CDR3 is 16 residues. J gave up 5 bases and V 6 bases, and 14 bases lay outside the gene matches. Germline CDR1 reads SNHLY; CDR2 reads FYNNEI. The CDR3 sequence is CASSPSMWEGLDTQYF. CDR3 DNA sequence: TGTGCCAGCAGCCCCTCCATGTGGGAGGGGTTAGATACGCAGTATTTT.

The J gene is TRBJ2-7, the V gene TRBV6-5; possibly TRBD1 for D (7 bases). The CDR3 runs 14 residues. The V end was cut by 5 bases, the J end by 6 bases, with 17 bases between. Germline V CDR1 and CDR2: MNHEY, SVGAGI. CDR3 loop: CASSAGQYVVEQYF. The DNA for the CDR3 is TGTGCCAGCAGTGCGGGACAGTACGTTGTCGAGCAGTACTTC.

The chain has TRBV9 and TRBJ1-2, with D perhaps TRBD1 (6 bases). Trimming shortened V by 4 bases and J by 5 bases, and 12 bases separated the two germline ends. CDR3 size: 13 residues. Germline values: CDR1 SGDLS, CDR2 YYNGEE. This CDR3 is CASSKTGVYGYTF. CDR3 DNA: TGTGCCAGCAGCAAGACAGGAGTTTATGGCTACACCTTC.

The rearrangement uses TRBV13 and TRBJ1-5; TRBD1 matches at 8 bases. Germline lookup yields CDR1 PRHDT and CDR2 FYEKMQ (reference sequence). V lost 6 bases, J lost 0 bases, and 10 bases stayed unmatched. CDR3 length equals 17 residues. This chain's CDR3 is CASSSGQGPLSNQPQHF. The DNA for the CDR3 is TGTGCCAGCAGTTCTGGACAGGGTCCCCTTAGCAATCAGCCCCAGCATTTT.

This clone was detected once. This chain links TRBV28 with TRBJ2-6; no firm D call. The length of the CDR3 is 14 residues. Germline loops: CDR1 MDHEN, CDR2 SYDVKM. With 4 bases removed from V and 12 bases from J, the gap between germline ends came to 16 bases. The CDR3 DNA is TGTGCCAGCAGTTATGCAGGTAGCCGGAGCGTCCTGACTTTC. Its protein is CASSYAGSRSVLTF.

The chain employs TRBV5-6 and TRBJ2-2; the D is unclear. The germline V and J ends were trimmed by 0 bases and 12 bases, with 9 bases remaining between them. Germline loops: CDR1 SGHDT, CDR2 YYEEEE. CDR3 length: 12 residues. Written as DNA, the CDR3 is TGTGCCAGCAGCTTGGGGGCGGTACAGCTGTTTTTT. Residues: CASSLGAVQLFF.

This chain uses TRBV7-7 with TRBJ2-3, with D tentatively TRBD1 or TRBD2 (7 bases each). Trimming removed 5 bases from V and 3 bases from J, with 15 bases in between. The CDR3 is 15 amino acids. Germline V gene data show CDR1 as SSHAT and CDR2 as FNYEAQ (reference sequence). CDR3 residues: CASSRQGGSTDTQYF. The CDR3 DNA is TGTGCCAGCAGCCGACAGGGAGGGAGTACAGATACGCAGTATTTT.